The clone carrying this TCR beta chain was seen more than once but under ten times. What it binds is not known. Making the TCR beta libraries involved quantitative 5'-RACE with molecular barcodes. Each CDR3 protein gets one entry after TCRdb re-called the 5' RACE reads with MiXCR. The table has under 950,000 distinct CDR3 sequences, roughly 20% seen once; the top ten hold over 15%. This entry comes from a study of CD8 T cells in ankylosing spondylitis. The study, taken as a whole, reports: Seemingly characteristic of ankylosing spondylitis blood was a TCR beta motif consisting of roughly 8 highly homologous variants.

CDR1 DFQATT and CDR2 SNEGSKA come from the germline V gene (reference sequence). V shed 0 bases and J shed 0 bases, with 12 bases lying between them. This CDR3 is 16 amino acids long. Sample: blood, either unsorted or a sorted T cell fraction (not recorded which). V gene TRBV20-1 combines with J gene TRBJ1-5, with D perhaps TRBD1 (5 bases). This TCR was recovered from a male donor with ankylosing spondylitis. CDR3: CSARERETVSNQPQHF. The CDR3 DNA follows: TGCAGTGCTAGAGAACGCGAGACAGTTAGCAATCAGCCCCAGCATTTT.